Shown below are 11 T cell receptor beta chains from a single sample sequenced in a study of blood T cell repertoires in COVID-19. The protocol was immunoSEQ multiplex PCR, while the TCRdb copy is restricted to in-frame clones and leaves out a portion. The sample has 250,000 to 350,000 clones, around 90% seen once. Sequencing was carried out using peripheral blood. The origin of the receptors is a woman between 50 and 59 years old who had recovered from COVID-19.

This clone was seen ten or more times. The chain joins TRBV19 to TRBJ1-3; TRBD1 matches at 12 bases. CDR3 length equals 16 residues. Germline V gene sequence: CDR1 LNHDA, CDR2 SQIVND (reference sequence). The V gene end was trimmed by 7 bases and the J gene end by 4 bases; junction bases not matched to a gene: 8. CDR3 sequence: CASTGTGGRWGNTIYF. The CDR3 nucleotides are TGTGCCAGTACCGGGACAGGGGGCAGATGGGGAAACACCATATATTTT.

This clone appeared a single time. The genes are TRBV6-2 or TRBV6-3 and TRBJ1-2; no clear D gene. V gave up 5 bases and J gave up 1 base, with 17 bases separating them. The length of the CDR3 is 16 residues. Germline values: CDR1 MNHEY, CDR2 SVGEGT. The CDR3 DNA sequence: TGTGCCAGCAGTCCGCGTGCGGTATTGGTTAACTATGGCTACACCTTC. Its translation: CASSPRAVLVNYGYTF.

This clone was observed once. The genes are TRBV7-2 and TRBJ2-1; the match to TRBD1 covers 7 bases. V was pared by 5 bases and J by 8 bases, with 12 bases of the junction left unmatched. The germline gives CDR1 SGHTA, CDR2 FQGNSA. This CDR3 is built from 15 residues. DNA of the CDR3: TGTGCCAGCAGCCCAAGGACAGGCGGGTATTATGAGCAGTTCTTC. Translating gives CASSPRTGGYYEQFF.

The rearrangement uses TRBV5-1 and TRBJ1-2; D unresolved. The CDR3 extends over 13 amino acids. The germline gives CDR1 SGHRS, CDR2 YFSETQ. V was clipped by 4 bases and J by 5 bases, with 12 bases between them. Here the CDR3 DNA reads TGCGCCAGCAGCCCGCAAGCGGGGTATGGCTACACCTTC. Its translation is CASSPQAGYGYTF.

This clone turned up a few times. The gene calls are TRBV30 and TRBJ1-5; the match to TRBD1 covers 9 bases. The V gene end was trimmed by 2 bases and the J gene end by 5 bases; junction bases not matched to a gene: 4. Looked up from germline, CDR1 is GTSNPN and CDR2 is SVGIG (reference sequence). The CDR3 runs to 14 residues. In DNA form, the CDR3 reads TGTGCCTGGAGTTCGGGACAGGGCTATCAGCCCCAGCATTTT. Residues: CAWSSGQGYQPQHF. The variable domain in full, completed from reference TRBV30 and TRBJ1-5, reads SQTIHQWPATLVQPVGSPLSLECTVEGTSNPNLYWYRQAAGRGLQLLFYSVGIGQISSEVPQNLSASRPQDRQFILSSKKLLLSDSGFYLCAWSSGQGYQPQHFGDGTRLSIL.

The V gene is TRBV5-4, the J gene TRBJ2-5; the D gene is possibly TRBD1 (6 bases). V was pared by 1 base and J by 0 bases, with 10 bases between. Germline CDR1 SGHNT, CDR2 YYREEE (reference sequence). This CDR3 contains 15 residues. CDR3 sequence reads: CASSLYREYQETQYF. The DNA of the CDR3 is TGTGCCAGCAGCTTGTACAGGGAGTACCAAGAGACCCAGTACTTC.

The chain recombines TRBV7-2 with TRBJ2-1, with 7 bases identical to TRBD1. The CDR3 consists of 16 residues. Per the germline V gene, CDR1 is SGHTA and CDR2 is FQGNSA. V shed 1 base, J shed 0 bases, and the junction held 3 bases outside the gene matches. The CDR3 nucleotides read TGTGCCAGCAGCTTAGTAGGGGGCAGCTCCTACAATGAGCAGTTCTTC. The encoded protein is CASSLVGGSSYNEQFF. Together with reference TRBV7-2 and TRBJ2-1, the CDR3 gives the full variable domain: GAGVSQSPSNKVTEKGKDVELRCDPISGHTALYWYRQSLGQGLEFLIYFQGNSAPDKSGLPSDRFSAERTGGSVSTLTIQRTQQEDSAVYLCASSLVGGSSYNEQFFGPGTRLTVL.

The chain employs TRBV6-1 and TRBJ1-4, with no clear D. V lost 3 bases to trimming and J lost 0 bases, with 8 bases between them. The CDR3 is 15 residues long. The germline gives CDR1 MNHNS, CDR2 SASEGT. The DNA of the CDR3 is TGTGCCAGCAGTGATGTCTCAGCAACTAATGAAAAACTGTTTTTT. Encoded protein: CASSDVSATNEKLFF.

The V and J genes are TRBV18 and TRBJ2-1; 8 bases align to TRBD2. This CDR3 is 15 amino acids long. After removal of 3 bases from V and 5 bases from J, the junction contained 6 bases not matched to a gene. Per germline, CDR1 KGHSH and CDR2 LQKENI. In nucleotides, the CDR3 is TGTGCCAGCTCACCCCGGACTAGCTCTGACAATGAGCAGTTCTTC. Residues: CASSPRTSSDNEQFF.

The V and J genes are TRBV28 and TRBJ2-3, with D perhaps matching TRBD1 (6 bases). Germline CDR1 is MDHEN and CDR2 is SYDVKM. The CDR3 spans 17 residues. V lost 2 bases and J 2 bases, leaving 17 bases between the germline ends. The CDR3 DNA reads TGTGCCAGCAGTTTAATTAAGGGGGAGTCGGTCACAGATACGCAGTATTTT. Its protein is CASSLIKGESVTDTQYF.

The V and J genes are TRBV15 and TRBJ2-7; 9 bases map to TRBD1. The CDR3 is 16 amino acids. The germline V gene encodes CDR1 LNHNV and CDR2 YYDKDF (reference sequence). V gave up 3 bases and J gave up 2 bases; unmatched junction bases: 8. The CDR3 coding sequence is TGTGCCACCAGCAGCAGATGGACAGGGGCTACCTACGAGCAGTACTTC. It codes for CATSSRWTGATYEQYF.